This TCR beta chain was found in a study of blood T cell repertoires in COVID-19. Across the whole study: Sources were T cells, B-cell-depleted T cells, or PBMCs; the material itself was cDNA or gDNA.

V shed 3 bases and J shed 2 bases, with 13 bases lying between them. The CDR3 is made up of 16 amino acids. CDR1 and CDR2 from the germline V gene are MGHRA and YSYEKL. In the authors' methods: Amplification of reference gene primers was used by the study to estimate nucleated cell counts. Profiled with immunoSEQ multiplex PCR; TCRdb holds only in-frame clones, not every one. V, J and clone size derive from that table, while D and trimming were established from the DNA sequence. This table has roughly 150,000 clones, around 80% appearing once. Residents of about 25 US areas, aged roughly 18 to 89 years, made up the participants. Cohort assignment relied on participant-reported clinical history.

This receptor was taken from a man between 65 and 80 years old who had been exposed to COVID-19. The specimen sequenced was PBMCs or T cells enriched from blood (not recorded which). The chain is built from TRBV4-1 and TRBJ2-2; a possible D gene is TRBD1 (6 bases). The CDR3 coding sequence is TGCGCCAGCAGCCACGAAAGGACAGTAAACACCGGGGAGCTGTTTTTT. Protein: CASSHERTVNTGELFF.